Shown below are 2 T cell receptor beta chains from a single sample sequenced in a study of preoperative IRX-2 immunotherapy in early breast cancer. TCRdb's copy holds only in-frame clones and misses some; the assay was immunoSEQ multiplex PCR. The data hold roughly 840 clones, with 74% observed a single time. Sample treatment: preoperative locoregional IRX-2 cytokine immunotherapy. This sample comprised tumor tissue, obtained after IRX-2 immunotherapy. The receptors come from a human donor with breast cancer.

This clone was picked up one time. An end of the junction does not agree with germline; a read error may underlie this. The chain couples TRBV6-8 to TRBJ1-5; TRBD1 matches at 7 bases. The CDR3 is 14 amino acids. The germline V gene has CDR1 MNHGY and CDR2 SAAAGT. The CDR3 is CAISRDSLNQPQHF. The CDR3, as DNA: TGTGCCATCAGTCGGGACAGTCTCAATCAGCCCCAGCATTTT.

This clone has more than one count but fewer than ten. The chain has TRBV6-8 and TRBJ2-2; the D is unclear. The CDR3 spans 13 residues. Trimming took off 4 bases at V and 8 bases at J, with 11 bases between the two ends. Germline CDR1 is MNHGY and CDR2 is SAAAGT. CDR3 nucleotide sequence: TGTGCCAGCAGTTCGTCAAATGCTGGGGAGCTGTTTTTT. The encoded protein is CASSSSNAGELFF.